This is a list of T cell receptor beta chains from one sample in a study of cytotoxic CD8 clonotypes in ibrutinib-treated CLL. The protocol was immunoSEQ multiplex PCR, while the TCRdb copy is restricted to in-frame clones and leaves out a portion. Of about 300,000 clones listed, less than 85% are singletons. The source was PBMCs, collected at disease progression, from a patient treated with ibrutinib. The receptors were gathered from a human donor with chronic lymphocytic leukemia. CDR3s include the opening cysteine and the closing phenylalanine or tryptophan. Each record gives: clone size, V gene, J gene, CDR3 protein. Where a row states a size, it is once, few, many or the class of an expanded clone; other rows omit it.

-,TRBV6-5,TRBJ2-5,CASSYSGTQYF
-,TRBV29-1,TRBJ1-1,CSVEVWGRETEAFF
-,TRBV19,TRBJ2-1,CASSIVGSGSWNEQFF
once,TRBV5-6,TRBJ2-1,CASSKGAGSRNEQFF
-,TRBV6-1,TRBJ2-7,CASSELGRGPYEQYF
-,TRBV5-1,TRBJ2-3,CASSPMTGGFTDTQYF
few,TRBV10-3,TRBJ1-2,CAIRTDVNYGYTF
-,TRBV4-1,TRBJ1-6,CASSPRGLDNSPLHF
few,TRBV6-1,TRBJ2-4,CASSEQAKNIQYF
-,TRBV9,TRBJ2-7,CASSVSGGDYEQYF
-,TRBV18,TRBJ2-5,CASSLLEREAQYF
few,TRBV5-6,TRBJ2-7,CASSWAGEQYF
-,TRBV29-1,TRBJ1-3,CSVVRDSGNTIYF
-,TRBV28,TRBJ1-2,CASSLAPSNYGYTF